The subject of this entry is one T cell receptor (beta chain). The antigen is unknown. V was trimmed by 2 bases and J by 6 bases, leaving 5 bases between them. The CDR3 loop spans 11 amino acids. Germline V gene sequence: CDR1 MNHNS, CDR2 SASEGT. It was with 60 Vbeta and 13 Jbeta primers that the PCR ran. TCRdb's table, derived via immunoSEQ multiplex PCR, lists solely in-frame clones and lacks some. The table records roughly 200,000 clones, around 87% of them present only once. These data originate in a study of cytomegalovirus exposure and HLA in healthy donors. Looking at the study overall: Among the 300 to 500 donors who were genotyped, roughly 85% fell in the genetic ancestry cluster that is associated with self-reported Caucasian donors. Findings and limits, study-wide: Reports indicate that TCR beta sequences accurately predicted the HLA-A and HLA-B alleles of most subjects. A later analysis found TCR association rates differed by HLA locus, highest for DRB1 and lowest for HLA-C.

The donors comprised healthy bone marrow donors. The chain links TRBV6-1 to TRBJ2-7, with unresolved D. Sequencing was done on a sample of PBMCs. This clonotype was obtained from a man between 25 and 39 years old in good health and CMV-seronegative. CDR3 sequence reads: CASSEISEQYF. The CDR3, as DNA: TGTGCCAGCAGTGAAATCAGCGAGCAGTACTTC.